This T cell receptor (beta chain) was sequenced in a study of radiotherapy plus CTLA-4 blockade in lung cancer. Study-wide context: The study recorded objective responses in 18% of patients and disease control in around 33%.

Clones were sequenced by immunoSEQ multiplex PCR, and TCRdb holds only the in-frame ones, with some missing. The sample shows approximately 41,000 clones, 60% to 80% of them seen only once. Study-wide results and limits: Together with interferon-beta, which increased in serum after radiation, early dynamic changes in blood T cell clones were reportedly the best predictors of response.

Losses at the gene ends were 5 bases for V and 6 bases for J; bases not matched to a gene: 6. This CDR3 spans 14 amino acids. Germline lookup yields CDR1 SGHRS and CDR2 YFSETQ. Concerning this clone: What it binds is not known.

The sequencing here drew on peripheral blood, taken from a patient treated with radiotherapy plus ipilimumab. The genes are TRBV5-1 and TRBJ2-7, with 12 bases identical to TRBD1. This TCR came from a human donor with non-small cell lung cancer who had stable disease on radiotherapy plus ipilimumab. The CDR3 sequence is CASRVGTGGFEQYF. CDR3 sequence (DNA): TGCGCCAGCAGGGTTGGGACAGGGGGCTTCGAGCAGTACTTC. The whole variable domain, filled in from reference TRBV5-1 and TRBJ2-7, reads KAGVTQTPRYLIKTRGQQVTLSCSPISGHRSVSWYQQTPGQGLQFLFEYFSETQRNKGNFPGRFSGRQFSNSRSEMNVSTLELGDSALYLCASRVGTGGFEQYFGPGTRLTVT.